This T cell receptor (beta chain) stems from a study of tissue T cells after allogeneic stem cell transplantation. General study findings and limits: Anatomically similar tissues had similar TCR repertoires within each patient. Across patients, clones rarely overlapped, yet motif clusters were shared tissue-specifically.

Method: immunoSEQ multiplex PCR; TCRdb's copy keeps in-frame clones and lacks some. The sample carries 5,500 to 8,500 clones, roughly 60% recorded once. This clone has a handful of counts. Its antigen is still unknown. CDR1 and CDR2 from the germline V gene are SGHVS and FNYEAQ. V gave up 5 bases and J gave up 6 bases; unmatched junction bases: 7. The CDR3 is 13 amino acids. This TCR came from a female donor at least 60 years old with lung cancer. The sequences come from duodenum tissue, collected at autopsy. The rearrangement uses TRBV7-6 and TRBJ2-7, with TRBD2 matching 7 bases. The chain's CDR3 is CASSPKPGGEQYF. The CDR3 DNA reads TGTGCCAGCAGCCCCAAGCCGGGGGGCGAGCAGTACTTC.